This is a list of T cell receptor beta chains from one sample in a study of blood T cell repertoires in COVID-19. Only in-frame clones appear in the TCRdb table, and some are missing; sequencing was by immunoSEQ multiplex PCR. The sample yields 200,000 or so clones, about 83% seen once. The specimen sequenced was peripheral blood. Receptor source: a woman between 65 and 79 years old with active or convalescent COVID-19. CDR3s include the opening cysteine and the closing phenylalanine or tryptophan. The order of the fields is J gene, clone size, D gene, V gene, CDR3 DNA, CDR3 protein. D genes are given only for firm matches. Expanded clones get a size class; other rows say once, few or many, or leave the size out.

j_gene: TRBJ1-3; abundance: .; d_gene: .; v_gene: TRBV5-5; CDR3nt: TGTGCCAGCAGCTTGGGCAGCTCTGGAAACACCATATATTTT; CDR3aa: CASSLGSSGNTIYF
j_gene: TRBJ2-7; abundance: .; d_gene: TRBD2; v_gene: TRBV2; CDR3nt: TGTGCCAGCAGTGCTCGTCTAGCGGGAGGGCCGGTCGAGCAGTACTTC; CDR3aa: CASSARLAGGPVEQYF
j_gene: TRBJ2-7; abundance: .; d_gene: TRBD2; v_gene: TRBV27; CDR3nt: TGTGCCAGCAGTCCGACTAGCGGGACCCCCTACGAGCAGTACTTC; CDR3aa: CASSPTSGTPYEQYF
j_gene: TRBJ2-7; abundance: .; d_gene: TRBD1; v_gene: TRBV27; CDR3nt: TGTGCCAGCAGTTGGGACAGGGGGCGCGGGCAGTACTTC; CDR3aa: CASSWDRGRGQYF
j_gene: TRBJ2-1; abundance: once; d_gene: TRBD2; v_gene: TRBV5-1; CDR3nt: TGCGCCAGCAGCTTGGCCACAGCGGGAGTGGGAAATGAGCAGTTCTTC; CDR3aa: CASSLATAGVGNEQFF
j_gene: TRBJ2-7; abundance: few; d_gene: .; v_gene: TRBV11-2; CDR3nt: TGTGCCAGCAGCTTAGGTGGAAGCGAGAGCTACTTC; CDR3aa: CASSLGGSESYF
j_gene: TRBJ1-5; abundance: .; d_gene: .; v_gene: TRBV7-9; CDR3nt: TGTGCCAGCAGCTTAGCAGGGAGAGGCAATCAGCCCCAGCATTTT; CDR3aa: CASSLAGRGNQPQHF
j_gene: TRBJ1-2; abundance: once; d_gene: TRBD1; v_gene: TRBV5-5; CDR3nt: TGTGCCAGCAGCTTGGCCAACAGGGGGCAAGGAGGCTACACCTTC; CDR3aa: CASSLANRGQGGYTF
j_gene: TRBJ2-1; abundance: .; d_gene: TRBD2; v_gene: TRBV14; CDR3nt: TGTGCCAGCAGCCAAGGATCTAGCGGATACAATGAGCAGTTCTTC; CDR3aa: CASSQGSSGYNEQFF
j_gene: TRBJ2-2; abundance: .; d_gene: .; v_gene: TRBV3-1/TRBV3-2; CDR3nt: TGTGCCAGCAGCCAAGATGCGATCTCCGGGGAGCTGTTTTTT; CDR3aa: CASSQDAISGELFF
j_gene: TRBJ2-1; abundance: .; d_gene: .; v_gene: TRBV9; CDR3nt: TGTGCCAGCAGCGTAGACAGTCTCTCCTACAATGAGCAGTTCTTC; CDR3aa: CASSVDSLSYNEQFF
j_gene: TRBJ2-1; abundance: .; d_gene: .; v_gene: TRBV12-2; CDR3nt: TGTGCAAGTCGCTACGATCCTTCTGGCGAGGATGGCTACAATGAGCAGTTCTTC; CDR3aa: CASRYDPSGEDGYNEQFF
j_gene: TRBJ2-7; abundance: .; d_gene: .; v_gene: TRBV4-1; CDR3nt: TGCGCCAGCAGTCCTTCCCCTCGCGGGTCCCTGAGATACGAGCAGTACTTC; CDR3aa: CASSPSPRGSLRYEQYF
j_gene: TRBJ2-7; abundance: .; d_gene: TRBD2; v_gene: TRBV6-1; CDR3nt: TGTGCCAGCAGTGATCTCAGACTAGCGCGTCCTTACGAGCAGTACTTC; CDR3aa: CASSDLRLARPYEQYF
j_gene: TRBJ2-5; abundance: .; d_gene: TRBD2; v_gene: TRBV5-1; CDR3nt: TGCGCCAGCAGCCATTCCGGGACTAGCGGGGGGGAGACCCAGTACTTC; CDR3aa: CASSHSGTSGGETQYF
j_gene: TRBJ1-1; abundance: .; d_gene: .; v_gene: TRBV2; CDR3nt: TGTGCCAGCGGAGGGAGGGGAGCTTTCTTT; CDR3aa: CASGGRGAFF
j_gene: TRBJ2-1; abundance: .; d_gene: .; v_gene: TRBV29-1; CDR3nt: TGCAGCGTTCCGGCGGACTACCGACAAAGTGAGCAGTTCTTC; CDR3aa: CSVPADYRQSEQFF
j_gene: TRBJ1-6; abundance: .; d_gene: .; v_gene: TRBV5-6; CDR3nt: TGTGCCAGCAGCACTCCGGGACACATTTGGGGTTCACCCCTCCACTTT; CDR3aa: CASSTPGHIWGSPLHF
j_gene: TRBJ1-1; abundance: few; d_gene: .; v_gene: TRBV28; CDR3nt: TGTGCCAGCAGTAAGGGGGGGGGATGGAACACTGAAGCTTTCTTT; CDR3aa: CASSKGGGWNTEAFF
j_gene: TRBJ1-5; abundance: few; d_gene: TRBD1; v_gene: TRBV27; CDR3nt: TGTGCCAGCAGTTTTGGGACAGGGAATCAGCCCCAGCATTTT; CDR3aa: CASSFGTGNQPQHF
j_gene: TRBJ2-1; abundance: .; d_gene: TRBD1; v_gene: TRBV6-5; CDR3nt: TGTGCCAGCAGTTACCGGACAGGGGTAAGATACAATGAGCAGTTCTTC; CDR3aa: CASSYRTGVRYNEQFF
j_gene: TRBJ2-2; abundance: .; d_gene: .; v_gene: TRBV27; CDR3nt: TGTGCCAGCAGTTTATCGGAGTACACCGGGGAGCTGTTTTTT; CDR3aa: CASSLSEYTGELFF
j_gene: TRBJ2-5; abundance: .; d_gene: .; v_gene: TRBV7-9; CDR3nt: TGTGCCAGCAGCTTATTAGTGGGAGGATTAAAAGAGACCCAGTACTTC; CDR3aa: CASSLLVGGLKETQYF
j_gene: TRBJ2-1; abundance: once; d_gene: TRBD2; v_gene: TRBV7-3; CDR3nt: TGTGCCAGCAGCTTAGAACGACTAGCTAAAAATGAGCAGTTCTTC; CDR3aa: CASSLERLAKNEQFF
j_gene: TRBJ2-3; abundance: .; d_gene: .; v_gene: TRBV6-6; CDR3nt: TGTGCCAGCAGTTACTCCTCTCGGGCAGATACGCAGTATTTT; CDR3aa: CASSYSSRADTQYF
j_gene: TRBJ2-7; abundance: few; d_gene: .; v_gene: TRBV5-1; CDR3nt: TGCGCCAGCAGCCTTGCCTACGAGCAGTACTTC; CDR3aa: CASSLAYEQYF
j_gene: TRBJ2-3; abundance: .; d_gene: TRBD2; v_gene: TRBV6-6; CDR3nt: TGTGCCAGCAGTTACCGTGCGGGAGGCACAGATACGCAGTATTTT; CDR3aa: CASSYRAGGTDTQYF
j_gene: TRBJ1-3; abundance: .; d_gene: .; v_gene: TRBV19; CDR3nt: TGTGCCAGTAGTATAAGGCAGGGCGCTGGAAACACCATATATTTT; CDR3aa: CASSIRQGAGNTIYF
j_gene: TRBJ2-1; abundance: .; d_gene: .; v_gene: TRBV4-1; CDR3nt: TGCGCCAGCAGCCGCGGGACCCGCGTAAATGAGCAGTTCTTC; CDR3aa: CASSRGTRVNEQFF
j_gene: TRBJ2-4; abundance: .; d_gene: .; v_gene: TRBV15; CDR3nt: TGTGCCACCAGCAGACAACTAGCCAAAAACATTCAGTACTTC; CDR3aa: CATSRQLAKNIQYF
j_gene: TRBJ1-4; abundance: .; d_gene: TRBD1; v_gene: TRBV19; CDR3nt: TGTGCCAGTAACGACAGGGAGCATGAAAAACTGTTTTTT; CDR3aa: CASNDREHEKLFF
j_gene: TRBJ2-3; abundance: .; d_gene: .; v_gene: TRBV27; CDR3nt: TGTGCCAGCAGTTTTACAGCCTTCACAGATACGCAGTATTTT; CDR3aa: CASSFTAFTDTQYF
j_gene: TRBJ2-7; abundance: .; d_gene: TRBD2; v_gene: TRBV11-2; CDR3nt: TGTGCCAGCAGCACCCGGACTAGCGGGCGTTTAGAGCAGTACTTC; CDR3aa: CASSTRTSGRLEQYF